These 27 T cell receptor beta chains were sequenced from one sample in a study of lymphopenia after photon versus proton radiotherapy (dated by TCRdb to between 2019 and 2020). The protocol used for the library was the immunoSEQ multiplex PCR assay. The table was pulled from immuneACCESS by TCRdb, which kept in-frame rearrangements only. Such tables lose some clones; where checked, under half of the loss comes from unresolved V genes, and the rest has no known cause. The sample records some 30,000 clones, about 87% of which are singletons. The ten most abundant clones make up approximately 50% of the sample. Material: peripheral blood, obtained from a patient treated with proton-based radiotherapy. These receptors were taken from an older woman with cholangiocarcinoma. Some clones in this sample may be carry-over from other donors' samples.

The gene calls are TRBV5-1 and TRBJ2-2; D is perhaps TRBD1 (6 bases). The CDR3 spans 14 residues. Germline CDR1 reads SGHRS; CDR2 reads YFSETQ. V lost 7 bases and J lost 1, with 11 bases in between. In DNA form, the CDR3 reads TGCGCCAGCCGCACGGGACAGAACACCGGGGAGCTGTTTTTT. Residues: CASRTGQNTGELFF.

The chain links TRBV7-2 to TRBJ2-7; D is undetermined. This CDR3 spans 15 amino acids. The V gene lost 4 bases and the J gene lost 3 bases, with 16 bases spanning the gap. Germline V gives CDR1 SGHTA, CDR2 FQGNSA. CDR3 nucleotides: TGTGCCAGCAGCTCAGGACCCGCGGCTAACTACGAGCAGTACTTC. Translated, it gives CASSSGPAANYEQYF.

The chain has TRBV11-3 and TRBJ2-3; 7 nucleotides align to TRBD1. CDR3 length equals 14 residues. Germline-derived CDR1 and CDR2 are SGHNT and YENEEA. J lost 3 bases, V lost 5 bases, and 5 bases had no gene match. CDR3 DNA sequence: TGTGCCAGCAGCCGAAACAGGGGAACAGATACGCAGTATTTT. This gives the protein CASSRNRGTDTQYF.

The chain carries TRBV30 and TRBJ2-7, with 7 positions matching TRBD1. Germline V gives CDR1 GTSNPN, CDR2 SVGIG (reference sequence). The J segment lost 6 bases and the V segment lost 8 bases, leaving 10 bases of the junction unmatched. This CDR3 region has 12 residues. This CDR3 is CAGDRAGSEQYF. The CDR3 DNA follows: TGTGCCGGAGACAGGGCTGGGTCCGAGCAGTACTTC.

This chain connects TRBV9 to TRBJ1-2; the D is unclear. Between the trimmed V and J ends, which lost 4 bases and 7 bases, there was a span of 17 bases. The length of the CDR3 is 14 residues. In germline, CDR1 is SGDLS, CDR2 YYNGEE. The CDR3 is CASSPREAVAGYTF. The CDR3 nucleotides are TGTGCCAGCAGCCCCAGAGAGGCAGTAGCTGGCTACACCTTC.

The J gene is TRBJ2-2, the V gene TRBV11-2; 8 positions agree with TRBD2. The CDR3 totals 16 residues. The germline V gene encodes CDR1 SGHAT and CDR2 FQNNGV. Trimming removed 3 bases from V and 6 bases from J; junction bases left unmatched: 9. The CDR3, as DNA: TGTGCCAGCAGCTTGCCCCCCAGCGGGAGTTCCGGGGAGCTGTTTTTT. Translating it yields CASSLPPSGSSGELFF.

V is TRBV18 and J is TRBJ1-2; 12 positions match TRBD1. Germline assignment: CDR1 KGHSH and CDR2 LQKENI. V lost 3 bases and J lost 7; bases outside the gene matches: 3. The CDR3 runs to 14 residues. The DNA of the CDR3 is TGTGCCAGCTCACCGGGACAGGGGGCGAGTGGCTACACCTTC. This gives the protein CASSPGQGASGYTF.

This clone was counted once. The CDR3, as DNA: TGTGCCAGTAGTGCCGCTAGCGGGACCTTGCCCGGGGAGCTGTTTTTT. Amino acid sequence: CASSAASGTLPGELFF. This chain joins TRBV19 and TRBJ2-2; TRBD2 matches 9 bases. This CDR3 is built from 16 residues. With 5 bases clipped from V and 6 bases from J, the junction kept 10 bases outside the gene matches. The germline V gene encodes CDR1 LNHDA and CDR2 SQIVND (reference sequence).

This clone has just one count. The chain has TRBV19 and TRBJ1-5; D is perhaps TRBD1 (6 bases). The ends were cut back, 7 bases at V and 0 bases at J, with 16 bases in the middle. Germline CDR1 and CDR2: LNHDA and SQIVND (reference sequence). The CDR3 has 16 amino acids. The CDR3 spells CASIDRRRVSNQPQHF. In nucleotides, the CDR3 is TGTGCCAGTATTGACAGGAGGAGGGTTAGCAATCAGCCCCAGCATTTT.

The V call is TRBV13, the J call TRBJ2-5, with D perhaps matching TRBD1 (6 bases). The J call is doubtful: the DNA matches TRBJ2-7 better. CDR1 and CDR2 from the germline V gene are PRHDT and FYEKMQ (reference sequence). This CDR3 has 13 residues. CDR3 DNA: TGTGCCAGCAGCCCGACAGGAATCAGCGAGCAGTACTTC. Translated, it gives CASSPTGISEQYF.

This chain connects TRBV7-9 to TRBJ2-7, with D unclear. V lost 5 bases, J lost 2 bases, and 16 bases lay in between. The CDR3 covers 15 residues. Germline assignment: CDR1 SEHNR and CDR2 FQNEAQ (reference sequence). The CDR3 here is CASSPVGVAAYEQYF. The CDR3 DNA reads TGTGCCAGCAGCCCGGTTGGGGTGGCAGCCTACGAGCAGTACTTC.

This chain links TRBV5-1 with TRBJ2-5; 8 bases map to TRBD2. This CDR3 contains 14 residues. Germline V gives CDR1 SGHRS, CDR2 YFSETQ. V lost 5 bases and J lost 5; bases outside the gene matches: 8. The CDR3 nucleotides are TGCGCCAGCAGAGACGGGACTAGACGTGAGACCCAGTACTTC. It translates to CASRDGTRRETQYF.

V is TRBV9 and J is TRBJ2-4, with 8 bases that match TRBD1. This CDR3 has 16 residues. The J segment lost 3 bases and the V segment lost 4 bases, leaving 9 bases of the junction unmatched. From germline, CDR1 is SGDLS and CDR2 YYNGEE. CDR3 coding DNA: TGTGCCAGCAGCCCACGGACAGGGATCAACAAAAACATTCAGTACTTC. Translating it yields CASSPRTGINKNIQYF.

The genes are TRBV5-1 and TRBJ1-6; a weak D match, TRBD1 (5 bases). The CDR3 consists of 13 residues. CDR1 and CDR2 from the germline V gene are SGHRS and YFSETQ. V lost 1 base and J lost 8, with 7 bases in between. The CDR3 loop reads CASSLQGYSPLHF. CDR3 DNA sequence: TGCGCCAGCAGCTTGCAGGGTTATTCACCCCTCCACTTT. The complete variable domain, with remaining parts taken from reference TRBV5-1 and TRBJ1-6, reads KAGVTQTPRYLIKTRGQQVTLSCSPISGHRSVSWYQQTPGQGLQFLFEYFSETQRNKGNFPGRFSGRQFSNSRSEMNVSTLELGDSALYLCASSLQGYSPLHFGNGTRLTVT.

In its sample, this clone was seen once. The rearrangement uses TRBV5-4 and TRBJ2-2; D remains ambiguous. This CDR3 region has 16 residues. Per germline, CDR1 SGHNT and CDR2 YYREEE (reference sequence). The ends were cut back, 3 bases at V and 2 bases at J, with 14 bases in the middle. This chain's CDR3 is CASSYGPTTNTGELFF. The CDR3 DNA sequence: TGTGCCAGCAGCTACGGTCCCACCACTAACACCGGGGAGCTGTTTTTT.

The V call is TRBV27, the J call TRBJ1-3, with D uncertain. The germline gives CDR1 MNHEY, CDR2 SMNVEV (reference sequence). The CDR3 is made up of 15 amino acids. V dropped 5 bases and J dropped 5 bases, with 16 bases sitting between them. The CDR3 reads CASSPNTRRRNTIYF. The CDR3 DNA sequence: TGTGCCAGCAGTCCCAATACCCGGAGAAGAAACACCATATATTTT.

The chain uses TRBV9 and TRBJ1-3, with no clear D. The germline V gene encodes CDR1 SGDLS and CDR2 YYNGEE. The length of the CDR3 is 15 residues. V lost 3 bases and J 0 bases, leaving 10 bases between the germline ends. CDR3: CASSARGASGNTIYF. In nucleotides, the CDR3 is TGTGCCAGCAGCGCCCGCGGAGCCTCTGGAAACACCATATATTTT.

The rearrangement links TRBV5-1 to TRBJ2-1; D is uncertain. This CDR3 is built from 16 residues. From germline, CDR1 is SGHRS and CDR2 YFSETQ. V lost 0 bases and J 5 bases, leaving 15 bases between the germline ends. CDR3 in DNA: TGCGCCAGCAGCTTGGTGGGCGGCGGCGTTAACAATGAGCAGTTCTTC. Translating it yields CASSLVGGGVNNEQFF.

The chain uses TRBV29-1 and TRBJ2-3; TRBD1 agrees at 10 bases. The CDR3 extends over 14 amino acids. Germline CDR1 is SQVTM and CDR2 is ANQGSEA. Trimming cost V 7 bases and J 4 bases; bases outside gene matches: 8. The CDR3 bases are TGCAGCGCCGCGGACAGGGGGAAGGCAGATACGCAGTATTTT. Translated, it gives CSAADRGKADTQYF.

This chain joins TRBV19 and TRBJ2-1; 10 bases map to TRBD2. The CDR3 contains 18 residues. Per the germline V gene, CDR1 is LNHDA and CDR2 is SQIVND (reference sequence). V shed 3 bases, J shed 3 bases, and the junction held 11 bases outside the gene matches. The CDR3 region has the DNA TGTGCCAGTAGTATTAAAGCGGGAGGGCCGGAGAGCTACAATGAGCAGTTCTTC. Its translation: CASSIKAGGPESYNEQFF. Using reference TRBV19 and TRBJ2-1 for the parts outside the CDR3, the full variable domain is DGGITQSPKYLFRKEGQNVTLSCEQNLNHDAMYWYRQDPGQGLRLIYYSQIVNDFQKGDIAEGYSVSREKKESFPLTVTSAQKNPTAFYLCASSIKAGGPESYNEQFFGPGTRLTVL.

The chain has TRBV5-1 and TRBJ2-3, with TRBD2 matching over 7 bases. Per germline, CDR1 SGHRS and CDR2 YFSETQ. After removal of 2 bases from V and 0 bases from J, the junction contained 3 bases not matched to a gene. The CDR3 length is 15 residues. The CDR3 reads CASSFAGVSTDTQYF. The CDR3 DNA is TGCGCCAGCAGCTTTGCGGGGGTTAGCACAGATACGCAGTATTTT.

This clone was seen more than once but under ten times. The chain couples TRBV13 to TRBJ2-3; perhaps TRBD2 as D (6 bases). Trimming removed 5 bases from V and 2 bases from J, with 17 bases in between. CDR1 PRHDT and CDR2 FYEKMQ come from the germline V gene (reference sequence). CDR3 length: 16 amino acids. The CDR3 nucleotides read TGTGCCAGCAGCCCACAGGAGGGGTGGGCCACAGATACGCAGTATTTT. Its protein product is CASSPQEGWATDTQYF.

V gene TRBV6-6 combines with J gene TRBJ2-1, with no clear D. The CDR3 extends over 13 amino acids. Germline CDR1 is MNHNY and CDR2 is SVGAGI (reference sequence). V gave up 5 bases and J gave up 10 bases, with 15 bases separating them. The CDR3 DNA reads TGTGCCAGCAGTCGATTAGACCGGTCGGAGCAGTTCTTC. It codes for CASSRLDRSEQFF.

The chain employs TRBV2 and TRBJ2-2, with 9 bases identical to TRBD1. The trim removed 6 bases at V and 3 bases at J, leaving 5 bases unmatched. CDR1 and CDR2 from the germline V gene are SNHLY and FYNNEI. The CDR3 sequence is 15 residues long. Written as DNA, the CDR3 is TGTGCCAGCAGGGTCGACAGGGGGGACACCGGGGAGCTGTTTTTT. It specifies CASRVDRGDTGELFF.

The rearrangement links TRBV9 to TRBJ2-2, with a tentative D call TRBD2 (6 bases). The CDR3 length is 16 residues. CDR1 SGDLS and CDR2 YYNGEE come from the germline V gene. The V gene lost 4 bases and the J gene lost 5 bases, with 18 bases spanning the gap. CDR3 in amino acids: CASSSRDSRPTGELFF. CDR3 sequence (DNA): TGTGCCAGCAGCTCACGGGACTCGCGACCTACCGGGGAGCTGTTTTTT.

The chain employs TRBV7-2 and TRBJ2-5; TRBD1 is a possible D gene (7 bases). The germline CDR1 and CDR2 sequences are SGHTA and FQGNSA. This CDR3 is 17 amino acids long. The germline V and J ends were trimmed by 5 bases and 5 bases, with 24 bases remaining between them. The CDR3 DNA sequence: TGTGCCAGCAGCGAGGGGGCGGGACGGGCAGCGTCGGAGACCCAGTACTTC. It encodes CASSEGAGRAASETQYF. Variable domain in full (rest from reference TRBV7-2 and TRBJ2-5): GAGVSQSPSNKVTEKGKDVELRCDPISGHTALYWYRQSLGQGLEFLIYFQGNSAPDKSGLPSDRFSAERTGGSVSTLTIQRTQQEDSAVYLCASSEGAGRAASETQYFGPGTRLLVL.

The chain employs TRBV19 and TRBJ1-5, with D maybe TRBD1 (6 bases). CDR3 length: 20 residues. CDR1 is LNHDA and CDR2 is SQIVND in the germline V gene (reference sequence). Trimming pared 4 bases from V and 1 base from J, leaving 26 bases between. The CDR3 DNA reads TGTGCCAGTAGTACCCCCCGGAGTTGGGGCAGGGGTGAAAGCAATCAGCCCCAGCATTTT. This gives the protein CASSTPRSWGRGESNQPQHF.